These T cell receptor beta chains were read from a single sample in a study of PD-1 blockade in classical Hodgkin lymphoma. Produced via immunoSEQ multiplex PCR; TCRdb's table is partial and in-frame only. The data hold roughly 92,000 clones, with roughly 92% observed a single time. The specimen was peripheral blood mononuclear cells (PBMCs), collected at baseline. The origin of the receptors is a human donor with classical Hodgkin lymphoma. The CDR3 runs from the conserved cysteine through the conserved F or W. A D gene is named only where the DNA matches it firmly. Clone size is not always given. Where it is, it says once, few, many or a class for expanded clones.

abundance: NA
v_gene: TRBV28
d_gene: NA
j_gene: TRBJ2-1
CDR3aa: CASTGQIPNEQFF
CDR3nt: TGTGCCAGCACTGGCCAGATACCCAATGAGCAGTTCTTC

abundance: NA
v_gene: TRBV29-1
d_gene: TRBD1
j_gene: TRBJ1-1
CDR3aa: CSVDRGSAFF
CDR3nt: TGCAGCGTCGACAGGGGTTCGGCTTTCTTT

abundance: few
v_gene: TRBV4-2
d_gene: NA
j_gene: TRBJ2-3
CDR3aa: CASSQEGLAQYF
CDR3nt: TGTGCCAGCAGCCAGGAGGGTTTAGCGCAGTATTTT

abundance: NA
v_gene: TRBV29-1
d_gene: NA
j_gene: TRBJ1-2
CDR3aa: CSAHRNYGYTF
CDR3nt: TGCAGCGCGCATCGTAACTATGGCTACACCTTC

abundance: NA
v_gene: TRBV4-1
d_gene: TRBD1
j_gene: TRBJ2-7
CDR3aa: CASSPRGTGSSYEQYF
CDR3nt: TGCGCCAGCAGCCCTCGGGGGACAGGGAGCTCCTACGAGCAGTACTTC

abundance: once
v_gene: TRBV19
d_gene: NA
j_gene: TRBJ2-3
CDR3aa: CASRILAVSTDTQYF
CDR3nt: TGTGCCAGTAGAATTTTAGCGGTTAGCACAGATACGCAGTATTTT

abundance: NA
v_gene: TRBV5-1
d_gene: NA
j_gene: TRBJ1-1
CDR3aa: CASSLARVKNTEAFF
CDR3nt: TGCGCCAGCAGCTTGGCCCGAGTTAAGAACACTGAAGCTTTCTTT

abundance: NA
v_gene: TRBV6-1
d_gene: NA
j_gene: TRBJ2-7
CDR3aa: CASSRSLSVNEQYF
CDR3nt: TGTGCCAGCAGTCGCAGCTTGTCGGTCAACGAGCAGTACTTC

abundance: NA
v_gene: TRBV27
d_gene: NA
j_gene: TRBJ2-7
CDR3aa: CASSFGQSYEQYF
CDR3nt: TGTGCCAGCAGTTTTGGGCAGTCGTACGAGCAGTACTTC

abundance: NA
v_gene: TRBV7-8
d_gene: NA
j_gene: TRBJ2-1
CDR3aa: CASSPFKEERGKEFF
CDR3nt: TGTGCCAGCAGCCCTTTTAAGGAGGAGAGGGGGAAGGAGTTCTTC

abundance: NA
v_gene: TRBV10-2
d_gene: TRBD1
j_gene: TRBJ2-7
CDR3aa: CASRGDRGYEQYF
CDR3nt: TGCGCCAGCAGGGGGGACAGGGGGTACGAGCAGTACTTC

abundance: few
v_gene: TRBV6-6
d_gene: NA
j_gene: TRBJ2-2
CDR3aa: CASSSSRALNTGELFF
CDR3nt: TGTGCCAGCAGTTCCAGCAGGGCCTTAAACACCGGGGAGCTGTTTTTT

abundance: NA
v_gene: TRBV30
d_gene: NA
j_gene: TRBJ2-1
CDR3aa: CAWSEIGRSYNEQFF
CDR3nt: TGTGCCTGGAGTGAAATCGGTAGGTCCTACAATGAGCAGTTCTTC

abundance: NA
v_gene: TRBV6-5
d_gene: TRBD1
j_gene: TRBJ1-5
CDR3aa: CASKRTGPNQPQHF
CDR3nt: TGTGCCAGCAAGAGGACAGGGCCGAATCAGCCCCAGCATTTT

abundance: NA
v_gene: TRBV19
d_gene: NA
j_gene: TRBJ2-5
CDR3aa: CASSAGVQETQYF
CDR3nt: TGTGCCAGTAGTGCAGGGGTTCAAGAGACCCAGTACTTC

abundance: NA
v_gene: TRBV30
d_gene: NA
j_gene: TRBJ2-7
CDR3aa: CAWSVGGVAEQYF
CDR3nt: TGTGCCTGGAGTGTGGGAGGAGTGGCGGAGCAGTACTTC

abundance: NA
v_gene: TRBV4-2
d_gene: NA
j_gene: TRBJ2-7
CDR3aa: CASSQDSFAGPSYEQYF
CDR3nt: TGTGCCAGCAGCCAAGATAGTTTCGCCGGTCCCTCCTACGAGCAGTACTTC

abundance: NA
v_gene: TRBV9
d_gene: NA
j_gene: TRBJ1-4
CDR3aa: CASSPTGGTNEKLFF
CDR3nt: TGTGCCAGCAGCCCGACCGGGGGAACTAATGAAAAACTGTTTTTT

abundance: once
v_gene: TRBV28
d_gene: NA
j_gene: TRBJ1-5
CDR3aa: CASSFWGSGNQPQHF
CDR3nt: TGTGCCAGCAGTTTTTGGGGGTCCGGCAATCAGCCCCAGCATTTT

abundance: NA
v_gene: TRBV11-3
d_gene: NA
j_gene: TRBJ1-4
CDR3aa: CASSYQGKEANEKLFF
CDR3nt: TGTGCCAGCAGCTACCAGGGGAAGGAGGCTAATGAAAAACTGTTTTTT

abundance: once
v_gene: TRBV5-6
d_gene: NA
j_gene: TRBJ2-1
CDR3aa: CASSRGRGEQFF
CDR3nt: TGTGCCAGCAGCCGGGGTCGTGGGGAGCAGTTCTTC

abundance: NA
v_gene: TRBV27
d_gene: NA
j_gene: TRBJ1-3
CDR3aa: CASRRRGPGNTIYF
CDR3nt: TGTGCCAGCCGTCGTAGGGGTCCTGGAAACACCATATATTTT

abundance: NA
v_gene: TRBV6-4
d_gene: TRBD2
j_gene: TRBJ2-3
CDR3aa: CASSQLLARSTDTQYF
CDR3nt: TGTGCCAGCAGCCAACTACTAGCGCGTAGCACAGATACGCAGTATTTT

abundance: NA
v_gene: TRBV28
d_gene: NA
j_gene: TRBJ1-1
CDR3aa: CASNPAGTRSNTEAFF
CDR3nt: TGTGCCAGCAACCCGGCCGGGACAAGGTCCAACACTGAAGCTTTCTTT

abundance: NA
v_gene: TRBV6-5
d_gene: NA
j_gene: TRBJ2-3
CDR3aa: CASRAGWAQYF
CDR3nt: TGTGCCAGCAGGGCGGGTTGGGCGCAGTATTTT

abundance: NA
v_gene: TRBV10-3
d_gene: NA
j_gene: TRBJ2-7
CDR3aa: CAISDSSGISYEQYF
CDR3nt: TGTGCCATCAGTGACAGTTCGGGGATATCCTACGAGCAGTACTTC

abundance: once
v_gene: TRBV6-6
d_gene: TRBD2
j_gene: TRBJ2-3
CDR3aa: CASSLSGRGTDTQYF
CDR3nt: TGTGCCAGCAGCCTTAGCGGGAGGGGCACAGATACGCAGTATTTT

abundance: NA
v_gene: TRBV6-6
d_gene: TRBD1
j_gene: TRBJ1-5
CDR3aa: CASSYTAGGSNQPQHF
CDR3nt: TGTGCCAGCAGTTATACGGCAGGGGGTAGCAATCAGCCCCAGCATTTT

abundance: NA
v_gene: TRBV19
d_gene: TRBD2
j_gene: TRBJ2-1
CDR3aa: CASSPLGGLEQFF
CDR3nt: TGTGCCAGTAGTCCGTTGGGGGGACTAGAGCAGTTCTTC

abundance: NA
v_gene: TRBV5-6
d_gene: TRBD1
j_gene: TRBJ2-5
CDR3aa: CASSLNPGQGSGETQYF
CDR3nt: TGTGCCAGCAGCTTGAACCCGGGACAGGGTAGTGGGGAGACCCAGTACTTC

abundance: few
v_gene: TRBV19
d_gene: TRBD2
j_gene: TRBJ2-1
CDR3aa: CASSTNLGLGNNEQFF
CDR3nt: TGTGCCAGTAGTACAAACCTAGGACTAGGGAACAATGAGCAGTTCTTC

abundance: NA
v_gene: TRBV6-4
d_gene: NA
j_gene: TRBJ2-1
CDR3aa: CASSRMSEDEQFF
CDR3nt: TGTGCCAGCAGTCGAATGTCCGAGGATGAGCAGTTCTTC

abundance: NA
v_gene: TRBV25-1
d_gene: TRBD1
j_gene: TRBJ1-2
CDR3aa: CASSQQGNYGYTF
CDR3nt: TGTGCCAGCAGTCAACAGGGGAACTATGGCTACACCTTC

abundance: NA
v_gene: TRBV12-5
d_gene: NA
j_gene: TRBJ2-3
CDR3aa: CASALTDTQYF
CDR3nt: TGTGCTAGTGCCCTCACAGATACGCAGTATTTT

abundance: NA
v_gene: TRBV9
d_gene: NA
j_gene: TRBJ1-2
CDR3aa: CASSDVGTGLGYTF
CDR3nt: TGTGCCAGCAGCGACGTCGGGACCGGCCTGGGGTACACCTTC

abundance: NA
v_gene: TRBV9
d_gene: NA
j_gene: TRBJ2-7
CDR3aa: CASSVWGLGEQYF
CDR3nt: TGTGCCAGCAGCGTATGGGGCTTGGGCGAGCAGTACTTC

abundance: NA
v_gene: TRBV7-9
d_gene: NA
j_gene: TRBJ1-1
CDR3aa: CASSTGEGNTEAFF
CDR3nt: TGTGCCAGCAGCACTGGAGAGGGGAACACTGAAGCTTTCTTT

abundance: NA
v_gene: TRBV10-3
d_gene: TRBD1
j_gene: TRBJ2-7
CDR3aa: CAISELPGQGASDEQYF
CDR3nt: TGTGCCATCAGTGAGTTACCGGGACAGGGGGCCAGTGACGAGCAGTACTTC

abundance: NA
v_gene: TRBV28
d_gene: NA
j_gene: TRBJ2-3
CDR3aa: CASSQGLSTDTQYF
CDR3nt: TGTGCCAGCAGCCAGGGCCTTAGCACAGATACGCAGTATTTT

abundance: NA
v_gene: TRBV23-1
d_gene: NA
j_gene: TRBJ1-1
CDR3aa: CASSQYTGTEAFF
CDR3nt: TGCGCCAGCAGTCAATACACCGGGACAGAAGCTTTCTTT

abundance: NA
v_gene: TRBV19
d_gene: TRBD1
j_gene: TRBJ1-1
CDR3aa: CASSIPGQGLEAFF
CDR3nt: TGTGCCAGTAGTATCCCGGGACAGGGGCTCGAAGCTTTCTTT

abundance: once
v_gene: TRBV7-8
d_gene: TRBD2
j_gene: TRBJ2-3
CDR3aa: CASIRLAGEWDTQYF
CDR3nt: TGTGCCAGCATTCGACTAGCGGGAGAATGGGATACGCAGTATTTT

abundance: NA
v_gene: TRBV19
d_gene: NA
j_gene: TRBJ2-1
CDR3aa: CASRSELQDYNEQFF
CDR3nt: TGTGCCAGTAGGTCGGAACTACAGGACTACAATGAGCAGTTCTTC

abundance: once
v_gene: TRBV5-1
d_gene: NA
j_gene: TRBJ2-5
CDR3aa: CASSPDFGIRSETQYF
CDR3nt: TGCGCCAGCAGCCCCGACTTTGGAATCAGATCGGAGACCCAGTACTTC

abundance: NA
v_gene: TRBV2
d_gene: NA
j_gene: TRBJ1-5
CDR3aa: CASKRGGIQPQHF
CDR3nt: TGTGCCAGCAAACGGGGAGGGATTCAGCCCCAGCATTTT

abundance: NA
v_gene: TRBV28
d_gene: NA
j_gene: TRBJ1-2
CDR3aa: CASSFFMAGPKLNYGYTF
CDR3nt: TGTGCCAGCAGTTTTTTTATGGCAGGACCTAAGCTTAACTATGGCTACACCTTC

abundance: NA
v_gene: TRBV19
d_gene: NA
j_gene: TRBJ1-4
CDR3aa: CASSTTGSFNEKLFF
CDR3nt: TGTGCCAGTAGTACCACAGGGAGCTTTAATGAAAAACTGTTTTTT

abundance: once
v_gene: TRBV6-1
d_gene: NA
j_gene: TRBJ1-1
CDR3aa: CASSGLWVVGDTEAFF
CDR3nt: TGTGCCAGCAGTGGTCTGTGGGTGGTGGGGGACACTGAAGCTTTCTTT

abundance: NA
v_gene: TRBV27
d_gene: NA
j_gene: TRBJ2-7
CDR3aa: CASSLSGQLYEQYF
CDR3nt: TGTGCCAGCAGTTTATCGGGACAACTCTACGAGCAGTACTTC

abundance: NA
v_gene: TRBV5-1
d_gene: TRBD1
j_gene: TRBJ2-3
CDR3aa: CASSLADRADTQYF
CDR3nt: TGCGCCAGCAGCTTAGCGGACAGGGCAGATACGCAGTATTTT

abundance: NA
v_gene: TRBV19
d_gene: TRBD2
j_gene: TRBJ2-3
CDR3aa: CASRLAGERNTQYF
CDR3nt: TGTGCCAGTAGGCTAGCGGGAGAGCGAAATACGCAGTATTTT

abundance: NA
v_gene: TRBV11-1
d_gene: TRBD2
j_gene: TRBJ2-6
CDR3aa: CASSKLLAVGSGANVLTF
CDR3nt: TGTGCCAGCAGCAAATTACTAGCGGTAGGCTCTGGGGCCAACGTCCTGACTTTC

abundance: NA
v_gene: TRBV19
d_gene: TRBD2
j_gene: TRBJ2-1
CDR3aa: CASLPGVAGGYNEQFF
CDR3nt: TGTGCCAGTCTCCCGGGGGTGGCGGGAGGCTACAATGAGCAGTTCTTC

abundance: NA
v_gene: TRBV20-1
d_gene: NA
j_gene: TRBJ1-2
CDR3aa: CSATVNYGYTF
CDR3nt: TGCAGTGCCACGGTGAACTATGGCTACACCTTC

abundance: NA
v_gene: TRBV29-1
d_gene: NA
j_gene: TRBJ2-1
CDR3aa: CSVAPPPLRAAYNEQFF
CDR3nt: TGCAGCGTTGCACCCCCCCCTCTTCGGGCTGCCTACAATGAGCAGTTCTTC

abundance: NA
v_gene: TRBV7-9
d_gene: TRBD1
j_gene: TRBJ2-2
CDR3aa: CASSFIGTGDSGELFF
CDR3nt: TGTGCCAGCAGCTTCATCGGGACAGGGGACTCGGGGGAGCTGTTTTTT

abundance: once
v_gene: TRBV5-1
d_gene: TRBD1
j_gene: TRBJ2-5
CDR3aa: CASSLTGGVKTQYF
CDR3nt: TGCGCCAGCAGCTTGACAGGGGGAGTAAAGACCCAGTACTTC

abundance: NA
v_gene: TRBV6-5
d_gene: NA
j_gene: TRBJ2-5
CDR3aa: CASSYGQGGETQYF
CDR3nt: TGTGCCAGCAGTTACGGGCAGGGTGGGGAGACCCAGTACTTC